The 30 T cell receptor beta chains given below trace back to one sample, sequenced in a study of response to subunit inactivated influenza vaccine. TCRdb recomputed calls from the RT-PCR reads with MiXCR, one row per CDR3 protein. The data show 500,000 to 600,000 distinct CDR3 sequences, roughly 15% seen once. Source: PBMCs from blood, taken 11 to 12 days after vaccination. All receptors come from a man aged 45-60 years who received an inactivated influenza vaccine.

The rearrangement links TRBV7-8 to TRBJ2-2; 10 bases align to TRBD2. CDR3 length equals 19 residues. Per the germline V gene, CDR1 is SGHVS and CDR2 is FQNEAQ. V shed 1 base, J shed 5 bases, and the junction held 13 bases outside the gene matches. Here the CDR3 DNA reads TGTGCCAGCAGCTTAGTTTCTAGCGGGAGAGCCGGTATGACCGGGGAGCTGTTTTTT. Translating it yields CASSLVSSGRAGMTGELFF. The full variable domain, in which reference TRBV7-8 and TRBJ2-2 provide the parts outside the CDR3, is GAGVSQSPRYKVAKRGQDVALRCDPISGHVSLFWYQQALGQGPEFLTYFQNEAQLDKSGLPSDRFFAERPEGSVSTLKIQRTQQEDSAVYLCASSLVSSGRAGMTGELFFGEGSRLTVL.

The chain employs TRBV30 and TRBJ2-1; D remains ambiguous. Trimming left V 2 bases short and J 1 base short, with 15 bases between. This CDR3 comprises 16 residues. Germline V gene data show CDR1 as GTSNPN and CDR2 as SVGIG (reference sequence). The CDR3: CAWSIPQTLSYNEQFF. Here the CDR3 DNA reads TGTGCCTGGAGTATCCCACAGACCCTTTCCTACAATGAGCAGTTCTTC.

CDR3 residues: CASSVVGGNYNEQFF. The CDR3 region has the DNA TGTGCCAGCAGCGTAGTCGGCGGGAACTACAATGAGCAGTTCTTC. V gene TRBV9 combines with J gene TRBJ2-1; D might be TRBD2 (6 bases). Germline V lookup: CDR1 SGDLS, CDR2 YYNGEE. V lost 0 bases to trimming and J lost 3 bases, with 10 bases between them. The CDR3 has 15 residues.

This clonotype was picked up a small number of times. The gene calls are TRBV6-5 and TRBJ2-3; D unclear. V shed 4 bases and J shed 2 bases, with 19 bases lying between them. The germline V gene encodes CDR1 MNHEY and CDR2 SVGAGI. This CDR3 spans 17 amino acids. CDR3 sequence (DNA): TGTGCCAGCAGTTCCTCCGAAATGGGCCTTATCACAGATACGCAGTATTTT. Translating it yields CASSSSEMGLITDTQYF.

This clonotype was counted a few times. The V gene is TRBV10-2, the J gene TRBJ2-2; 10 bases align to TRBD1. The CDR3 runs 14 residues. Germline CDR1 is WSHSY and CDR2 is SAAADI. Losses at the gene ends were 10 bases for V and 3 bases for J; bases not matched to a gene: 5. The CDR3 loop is CATSTGGDTGELFF. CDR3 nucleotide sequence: TGCGCCACTTCGACAGGGGGCGACACCGGGGAGCTGTTTTTT.

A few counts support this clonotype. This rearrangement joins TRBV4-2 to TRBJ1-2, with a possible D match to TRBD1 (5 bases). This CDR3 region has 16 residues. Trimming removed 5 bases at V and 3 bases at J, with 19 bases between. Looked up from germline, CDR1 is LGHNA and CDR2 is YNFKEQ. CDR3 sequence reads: CASSSRTGGRDYGYTF. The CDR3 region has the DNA TGTGCCAGCAGCTCAAGAACAGGTGGCAGGGACTATGGCTACACCTTC.

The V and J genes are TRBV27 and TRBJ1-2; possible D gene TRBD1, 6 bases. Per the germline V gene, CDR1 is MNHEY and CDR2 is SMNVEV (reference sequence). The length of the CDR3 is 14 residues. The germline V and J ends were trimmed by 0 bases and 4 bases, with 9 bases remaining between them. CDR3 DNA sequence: TGTGCCAGCAGTTTATCCACAGGGTTCTATGGCTACACCTTC. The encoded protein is CASSLSTGFYGYTF.

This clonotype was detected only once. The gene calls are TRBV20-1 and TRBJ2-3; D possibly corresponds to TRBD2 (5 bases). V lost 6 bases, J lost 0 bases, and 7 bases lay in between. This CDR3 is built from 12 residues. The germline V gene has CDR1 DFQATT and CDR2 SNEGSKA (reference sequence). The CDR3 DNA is TGCAGTGCAGGCGGGAGCACAGATACGCAGTATTTT. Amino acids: CSAGGSTDTQYF.

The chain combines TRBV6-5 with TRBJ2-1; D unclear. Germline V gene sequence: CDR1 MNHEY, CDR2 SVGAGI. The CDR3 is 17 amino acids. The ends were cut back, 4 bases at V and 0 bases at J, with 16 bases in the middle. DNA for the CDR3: TGTGCCAGCAGTTCCCGGACCTACTTTAACTCCTACAATGAGCAGTTCTTC. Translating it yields CASSSRTYFNSYNEQFF.

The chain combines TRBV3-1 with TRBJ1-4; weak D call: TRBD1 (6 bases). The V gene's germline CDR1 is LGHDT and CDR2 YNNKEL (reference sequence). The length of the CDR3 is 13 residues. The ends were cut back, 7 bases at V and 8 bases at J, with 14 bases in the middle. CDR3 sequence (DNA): TGTGCCAGCATGGATGGGGGCCAAGAAAAACTGTTTTTT. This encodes CASMDGGQEKLFF.

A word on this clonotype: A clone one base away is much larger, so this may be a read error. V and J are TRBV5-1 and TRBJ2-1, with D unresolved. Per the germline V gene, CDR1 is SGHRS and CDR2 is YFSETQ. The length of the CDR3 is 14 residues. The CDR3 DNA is TGCGGCAGCAGTTCTGATAGCTCCTACAATGAGCAGTTCTTC. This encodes CGSSSDSSYNEQFF. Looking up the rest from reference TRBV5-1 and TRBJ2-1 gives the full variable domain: KAGVTQTPRYLIKTRGQQVTLSCSPISGHRSVSWYQQTPGQGLQFLFEYFSETQRNKGNFPGRFSGRQFSNSRSEMNVSTLELGDSALYLCGSSSDSSYNEQFFGPGTRLTVL.

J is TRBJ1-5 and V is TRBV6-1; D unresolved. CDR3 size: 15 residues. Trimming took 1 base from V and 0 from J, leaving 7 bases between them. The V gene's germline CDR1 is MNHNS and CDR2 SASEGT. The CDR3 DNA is TGTGCCAGCAGTGAAGTGTTCGGTAGCAATCAGCCCCAGCATTTT. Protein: CASSEVFGSNQPQHF.

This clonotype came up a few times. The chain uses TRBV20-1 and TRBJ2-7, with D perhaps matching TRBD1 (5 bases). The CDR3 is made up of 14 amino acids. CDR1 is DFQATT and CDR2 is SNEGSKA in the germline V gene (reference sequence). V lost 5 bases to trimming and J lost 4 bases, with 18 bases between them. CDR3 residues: CSAPQGFRGYEQYF. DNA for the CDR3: TGCAGTGCTCCGCAGGGCTTTAGAGGATACGAGCAGTACTTC.

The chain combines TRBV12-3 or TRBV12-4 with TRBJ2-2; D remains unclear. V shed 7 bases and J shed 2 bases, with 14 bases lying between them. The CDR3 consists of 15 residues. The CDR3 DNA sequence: TGTGCCAGCACCCCGGAAGGGCCTAACACCGGGGAGCTGTTTTTT. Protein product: CASTPEGPNTGELFF.

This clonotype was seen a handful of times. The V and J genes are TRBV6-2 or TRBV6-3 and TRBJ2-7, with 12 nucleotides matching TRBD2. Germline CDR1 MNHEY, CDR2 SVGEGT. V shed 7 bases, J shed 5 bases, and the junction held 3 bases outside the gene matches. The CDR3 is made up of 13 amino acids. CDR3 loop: CASKGLAGNEQYF. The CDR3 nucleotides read TGTGCCAGCAAAGGACTAGCGGGGAACGAGCAGTACTTC.

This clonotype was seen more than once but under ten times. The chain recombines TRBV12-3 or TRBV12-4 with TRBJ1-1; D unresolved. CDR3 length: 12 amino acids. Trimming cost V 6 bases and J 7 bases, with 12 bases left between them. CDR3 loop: CASSPLRIEAFF. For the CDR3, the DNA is TGTGCCAGCAGCCCCCTGCGGATTGAAGCTTTCTTT.

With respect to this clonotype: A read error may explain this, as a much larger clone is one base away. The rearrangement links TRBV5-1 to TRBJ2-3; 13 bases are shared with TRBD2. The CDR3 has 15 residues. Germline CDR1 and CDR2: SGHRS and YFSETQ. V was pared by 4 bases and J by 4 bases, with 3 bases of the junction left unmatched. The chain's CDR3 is CASSRTSGSADTQYF. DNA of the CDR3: TGCGCCAGCAGCCGGACTAGCGGGAGCGCAGATACGCAGTATTTT. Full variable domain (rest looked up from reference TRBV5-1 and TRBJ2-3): KAGVTQTPRYLIKTRGQQVTLSCSPISGHRSVSWYQQTPGQGLQFLFEYFSETQRNKGNFPGRFSGRQFSNSRSEMNVSTLELGDSALYLCASSRTSGSADTQYFGPGTRLTVL.

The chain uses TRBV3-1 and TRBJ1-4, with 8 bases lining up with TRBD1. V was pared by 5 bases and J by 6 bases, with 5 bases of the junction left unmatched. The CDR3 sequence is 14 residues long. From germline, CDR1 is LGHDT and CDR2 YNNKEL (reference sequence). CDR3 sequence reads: CASSKQGGYEKLFF. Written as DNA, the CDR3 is TGTGCCAGCAGCAAACAGGGGGGTTATGAAAAACTGTTTTTT. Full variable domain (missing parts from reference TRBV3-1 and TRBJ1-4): DTAVSQTPKYLVTQMGNDKSIKCEQNLGHDTMYWYKQDSKKFLKIMFSYNNKELIINETVPNRFSPKSPDKAHLNLHINSLELGDSAVYFCASSKQGGYEKLFFGSGTQLSVL.

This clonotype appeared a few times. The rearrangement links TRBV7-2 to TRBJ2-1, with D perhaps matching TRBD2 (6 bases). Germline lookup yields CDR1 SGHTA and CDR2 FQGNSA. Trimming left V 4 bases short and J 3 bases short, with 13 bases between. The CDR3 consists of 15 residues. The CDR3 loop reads CASSWVAGNYNEQFF. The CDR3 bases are TGTGCCAGCAGCTGGGTTGCGGGAAACTACAATGAGCAGTTCTTC.

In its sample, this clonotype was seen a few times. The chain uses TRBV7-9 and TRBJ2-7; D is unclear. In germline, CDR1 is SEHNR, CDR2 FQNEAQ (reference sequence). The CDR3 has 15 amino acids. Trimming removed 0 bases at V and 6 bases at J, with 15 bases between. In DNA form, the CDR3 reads TGTGCCAGCAGCTTAGCGCAGAAGGGATCGGGCGAGCAGTACTTC. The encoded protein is CASSLAQKGSGEQYF. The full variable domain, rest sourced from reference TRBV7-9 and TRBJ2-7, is DTGVSQNPRHKITKRGQNVTFRCDPISEHNRLYWYRQTLGQGPEFLTYFQNEAQLEKSRLLSDRFSAERPKGSFSTLEIQRTEQGDSAMYLCASSLAQKGSGEQYFGPGTRLTVT.

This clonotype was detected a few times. The CDR3 sequence is CASSLETGSSSPLHF. CDR3 in DNA: TGTGCCAGCAGCTTGGAAACAGGGTCTAGCTCACCCCTCCACTTT. The chain combines TRBV5-5 with TRBJ1-6; D perhaps matches TRBD1 (6 bases). Trimming took off 0 bases at V and 10 bases at J, with 14 bases between the two ends. This CDR3 spans 15 amino acids. Per germline, CDR1 SGHKS and CDR2 YYEKEE (reference sequence).

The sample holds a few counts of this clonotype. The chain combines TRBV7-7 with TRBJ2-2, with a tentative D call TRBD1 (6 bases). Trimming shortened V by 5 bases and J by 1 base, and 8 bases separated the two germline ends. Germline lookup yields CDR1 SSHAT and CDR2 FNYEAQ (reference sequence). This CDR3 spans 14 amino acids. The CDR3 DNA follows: TGTGCCAGCAGCCCAGGGGAGAACACCGGGGAGCTGTTTTTT. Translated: CASSPGENTGELFF.

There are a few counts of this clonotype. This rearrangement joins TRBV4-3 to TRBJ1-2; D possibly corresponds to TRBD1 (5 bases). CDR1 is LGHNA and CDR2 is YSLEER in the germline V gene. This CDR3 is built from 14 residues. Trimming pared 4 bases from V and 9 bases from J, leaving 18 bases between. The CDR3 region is CASSPWDGAQSYTF. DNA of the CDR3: TGCGCCAGCAGCCCATGGGACGGGGCCCAAAGCTACACCTTC.

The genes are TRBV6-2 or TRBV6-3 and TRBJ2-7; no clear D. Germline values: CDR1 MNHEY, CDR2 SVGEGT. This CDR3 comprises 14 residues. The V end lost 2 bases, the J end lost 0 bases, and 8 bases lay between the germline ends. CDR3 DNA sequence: TGTGCCAGCAGTTACCGATCGAGCTCCTACGAGCAGTACTTC. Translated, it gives CASSYRSSSYEQYF.

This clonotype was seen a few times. CDR3: CSATSGGDNEQFF. Here the CDR3 DNA reads TGCAGTGCTACAAGCGGGGGGGACAATGAGCAGTTCTTC. The chain employs TRBV20-1 and TRBJ2-1; 10 bases agree with TRBD2. Germline CDR1 and CDR2: DFQATT and SNEGSKA (reference sequence). The CDR3 totals 13 residues. The junction had 2 bases not matched to a gene; V was cut back by 4 bases and J by 5 bases.

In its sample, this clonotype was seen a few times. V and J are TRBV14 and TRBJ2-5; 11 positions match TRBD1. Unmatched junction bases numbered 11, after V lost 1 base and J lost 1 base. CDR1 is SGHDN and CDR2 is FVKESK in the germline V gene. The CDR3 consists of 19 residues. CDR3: CASSQAHRDRGNIQETQYF. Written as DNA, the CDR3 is TGTGCCAGCAGCCAAGCCCACCGGGACAGGGGGAATATCCAAGAGACCCAGTACTTC.

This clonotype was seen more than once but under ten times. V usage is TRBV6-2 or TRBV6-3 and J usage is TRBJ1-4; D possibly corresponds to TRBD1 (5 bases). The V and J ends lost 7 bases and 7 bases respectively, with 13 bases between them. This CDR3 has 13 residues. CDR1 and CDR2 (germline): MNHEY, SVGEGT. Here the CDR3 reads CASNDRYGEKLFF. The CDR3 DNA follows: TGTGCCAGCAACGACAGATACGGTGAAAAACTGTTTTTT.

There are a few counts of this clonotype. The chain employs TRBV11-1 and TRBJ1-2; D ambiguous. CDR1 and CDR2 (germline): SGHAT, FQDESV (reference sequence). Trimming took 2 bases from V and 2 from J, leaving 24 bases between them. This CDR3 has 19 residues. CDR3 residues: CASSLSPGIYPTPNYGYTF. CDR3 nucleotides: TGTGCCAGCAGCTTAAGTCCCGGGATTTATCCGACACCAAACTATGGCTACACCTTC.

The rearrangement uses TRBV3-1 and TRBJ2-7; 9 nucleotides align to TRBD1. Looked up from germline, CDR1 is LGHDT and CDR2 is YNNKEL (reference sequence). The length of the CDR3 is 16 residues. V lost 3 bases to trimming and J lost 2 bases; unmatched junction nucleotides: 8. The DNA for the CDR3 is TGTGCCAGCAGCCAGACGCCCCGACAGGGGGCCTACGAGCAGTACTTC. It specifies CASSQTPRQGAYEQYF.

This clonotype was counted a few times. CDR3 protein: CASSVGPVNEKLFF. The CDR3 DNA reads TGTGCCAGCAGCGTAGGGCCTGTCAATGAAAAACTGTTTTTT. The chain combines TRBV9 with TRBJ1-4; no reliable D call. Germline CDR1 SGDLS, CDR2 YYNGEE. The CDR3 is made up of 14 amino acids. V lost 0 bases and J lost 5, with 8 bases in between.